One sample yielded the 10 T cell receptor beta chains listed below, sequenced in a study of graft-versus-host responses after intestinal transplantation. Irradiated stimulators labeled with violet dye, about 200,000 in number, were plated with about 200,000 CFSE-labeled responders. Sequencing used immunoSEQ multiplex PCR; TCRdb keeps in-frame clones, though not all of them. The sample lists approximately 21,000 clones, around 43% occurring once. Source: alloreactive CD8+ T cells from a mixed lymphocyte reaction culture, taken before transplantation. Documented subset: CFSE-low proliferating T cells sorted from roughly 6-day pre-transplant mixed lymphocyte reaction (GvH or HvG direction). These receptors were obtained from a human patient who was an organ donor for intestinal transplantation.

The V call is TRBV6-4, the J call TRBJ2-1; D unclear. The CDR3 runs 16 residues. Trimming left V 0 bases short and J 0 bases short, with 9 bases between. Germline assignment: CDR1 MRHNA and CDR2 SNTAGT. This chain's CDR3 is CASSDSVHLSYNEQFF. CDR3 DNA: TGTGCCAGCAGTGACTCCGTACATCTCTCCTACAATGAGCAGTTCTTC.

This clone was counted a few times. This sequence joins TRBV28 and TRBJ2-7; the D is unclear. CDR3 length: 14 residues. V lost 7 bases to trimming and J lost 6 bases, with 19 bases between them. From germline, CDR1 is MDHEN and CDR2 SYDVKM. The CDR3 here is CASTSISDQSEQYF. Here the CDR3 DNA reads TGTGCCAGCACCTCTATATCGGATCAGTCCGAGCAGTACTTC.

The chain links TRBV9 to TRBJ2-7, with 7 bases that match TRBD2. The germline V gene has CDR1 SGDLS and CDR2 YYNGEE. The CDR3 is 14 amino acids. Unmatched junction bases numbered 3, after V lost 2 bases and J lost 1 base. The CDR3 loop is CASSVGTTSYEQYF. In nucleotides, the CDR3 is TGTGCCAGCAGCGTGGGGACTACTTCCTACGAGCAGTACTTC.

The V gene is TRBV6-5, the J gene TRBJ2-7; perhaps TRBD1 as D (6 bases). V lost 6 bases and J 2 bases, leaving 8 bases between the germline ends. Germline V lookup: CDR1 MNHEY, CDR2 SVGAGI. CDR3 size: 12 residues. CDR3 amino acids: CASSGTTYEQYF. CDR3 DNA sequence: TGTGCCAGCAGCGGGACAACCTACGAGCAGTACTTC.

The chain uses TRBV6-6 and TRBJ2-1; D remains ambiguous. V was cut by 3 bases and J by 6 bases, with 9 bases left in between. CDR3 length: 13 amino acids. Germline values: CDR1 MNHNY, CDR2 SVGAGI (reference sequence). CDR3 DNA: TGTGCCAGCAGTTATTCACAGAGCAATGAGCAGTTCTTC. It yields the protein CASSYSQSNEQFF.

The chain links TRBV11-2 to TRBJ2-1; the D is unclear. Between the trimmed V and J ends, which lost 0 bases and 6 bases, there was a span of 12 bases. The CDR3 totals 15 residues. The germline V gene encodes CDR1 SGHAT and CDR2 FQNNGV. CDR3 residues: CASSLDLVGINEQFF. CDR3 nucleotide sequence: TGTGCCAGCAGCTTAGATCTAGTAGGTATCAATGAGCAGTTCTTC.

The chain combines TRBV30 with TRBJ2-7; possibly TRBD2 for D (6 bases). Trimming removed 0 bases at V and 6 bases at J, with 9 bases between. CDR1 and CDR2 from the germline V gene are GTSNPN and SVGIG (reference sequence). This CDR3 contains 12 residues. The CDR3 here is CAWSVMGGEQYF. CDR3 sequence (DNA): TGTGCCTGGAGTGTAATGGGGGGCGAGCAGTACTTC.

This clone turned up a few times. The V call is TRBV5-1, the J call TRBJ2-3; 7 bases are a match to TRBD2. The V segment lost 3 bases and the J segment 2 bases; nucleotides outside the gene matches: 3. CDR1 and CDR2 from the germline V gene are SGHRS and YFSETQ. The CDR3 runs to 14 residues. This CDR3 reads CASSWRGYTDTQYF. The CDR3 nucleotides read TGCGCCAGCAGCTGGCGGGGGTACACAGATACGCAGTATTTT.

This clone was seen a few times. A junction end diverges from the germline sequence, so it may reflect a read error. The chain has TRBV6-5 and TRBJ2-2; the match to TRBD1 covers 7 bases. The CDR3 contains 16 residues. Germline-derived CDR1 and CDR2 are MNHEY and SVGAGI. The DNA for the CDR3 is TGTGCCAGCAGTTACCAGGGGGACAACGAACACCGGGGAGCTGTTTTT. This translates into CASSYQGDNEHRGAVF.

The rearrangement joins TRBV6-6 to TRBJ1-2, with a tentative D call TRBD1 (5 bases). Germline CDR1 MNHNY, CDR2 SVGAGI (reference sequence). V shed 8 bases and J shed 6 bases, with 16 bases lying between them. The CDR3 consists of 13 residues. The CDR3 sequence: CASGGWVVDGYTF. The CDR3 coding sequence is TGTGCCAGCGGGGGTTGGGTAGTAGATGGCTACACCTTC.